Presented here are 29 T cell receptor beta chains from one specimen sequenced in a study of blood T cells in healthy people across ages. A J-beta primer mix and a sample-barcoded 5' primer were used in a second PCR of about 7 to 11 cycles. TCRdb redid the calling of the 5' RACE reads with MiXCR, one entry per CDR3 protein. The table has about 1,800,000 distinct CDR3 sequences, under 30% seen once. Sequencing was performed on blood. All receptors derive from a woman aged 25-40 years in good health.

This clonotype appeared a few times. This chain links TRBV5-1 with TRBJ2-3; a possible D gene is TRBD2 (7 bases). V dropped 4 bases and J dropped 6 bases, with 18 bases sitting between them. This CDR3 region has 15 residues. The germline gives CDR1 SGHRS, CDR2 YFSETQ. Here the CDR3 reads CASSPNGGGRDTQYF. In DNA form, the CDR3 reads TGCGCCAGCAGCCCGAATGGGGGGGGCCGCGATACGCAGTATTTT.

The chain couples TRBV4-1 to TRBJ1-5, with a weak D call TRBD1 (6 bases). This CDR3 comprises 19 residues. The V and J ends lost 3 bases and 1 base respectively, with 22 bases between them. Looked up from germline, CDR1 is MGHRA and CDR2 is YSYEKL. CDR3 nucleotide sequence: TGCGCCAGCAGCCATTCCGCGGCAGGGGTCGGGAGAAGCAATCAGCCCCAGCATTTT. It is translated as CASSHSAAGVGRSNQPQHF.

This clonotype has a count of ten or more. V gene TRBV6-6 combines with J gene TRBJ2-7; the match to TRBD2 covers 7 bases. V lost 2 bases to trimming and J lost 3 bases; unmatched junction nucleotides: 4. CDR3 length: 14 amino acids. Germline CDR1 is MNHNY and CDR2 is SVGAGI (reference sequence). For the CDR3, the DNA is TGTGCCAGCAGTTACAGTGGGACTAACTACGAGCAGTACTTC. It codes for CASSYSGTNYEQYF.

CDR3 in amino acids: CATSRDRGTGAYEQYF. As DNA, the CDR3 is TGTGCCACCAGCAGAGATAGGGGGACGGGAGCCTACGAGCAGTACTTC. The chain links TRBV15 to TRBJ2-7, with D perhaps being TRBD1 or TRBD2 (6 bases each). The V end lost 0 bases, the J end lost 2 bases, and 14 bases lay between the germline ends. Germline V gene data show CDR1 as LNHNV and CDR2 as YYDKDF (reference sequence). The CDR3 has 16 amino acids.

The genes are TRBV6-5 and TRBJ1-1; a possible D gene is TRBD1 (6 bases). The CDR3 sequence is 14 residues long. Trimming removed 2 bases at V and 1 base at J, with 8 bases between. Germline assignment: CDR1 MNHEY and CDR2 SVGAGI. CDR3 DNA: TGTGCCAGCAGTTACACAGGGCCGAACACTGAAGCTTTCTTT. It translates to CASSYTGPNTEAFF.

The CDR3 spells CSVEAGTDQPQHF. The DNA for the CDR3 is TGCAGCGTTGAAGCCGGGACAGATCAGCCCCAGCATTTT. J is TRBJ1-5 and V is TRBV29-1, with 7 bases lining up with TRBD1. Germline V gene lookup returns CDR1 SQVTM and CDR2 ANQGSEA. The CDR3 spans 13 residues. Unmatched junction bases numbered 2, after V lost 1 base and J lost 5 bases.

Only a few counts were recorded for this clonotype. This rearrangement joins TRBV20-1 to TRBJ2-1; 11 positions match TRBD2. The junction had 8 bases not matched to a gene; V was cut back by 4 bases and J by 6 bases. Looked up from germline, CDR1 is DFQATT and CDR2 is SNEGSKA (reference sequence). CDR3 length: 15 amino acids. DNA for the CDR3: TGCAGTGCTACCACTAGCGGGGGTGTAACCAATGAGCAGTTCTTC. This encodes CSATTSGGVTNEQFF.

V is TRBV7-2 and J is TRBJ2-1, with 11 positions matching TRBD2. V lost 6 bases, J lost 5 bases, and 9 bases stayed unmatched. This CDR3 is 16 amino acids long. Germline lookup yields CDR1 SGHTA and CDR2 FQGNSA. The CDR3 loop reads CASRSAGTSGDNEQFF. The CDR3 bases are TGTGCCAGCAGATCCGCCGGGACTAGCGGCGACAATGAGCAGTTCTTC.

The chain is built from TRBV7-9 and TRBJ2-3; 10 bases fit TRBD2. The germline CDR1 and CDR2 sequences are SEHNR and FQNEAQ (reference sequence). V gave up 5 bases and J gave up 0 bases; unmatched junction bases: 8. There are 17 residues in the CDR3. The CDR3 region has the DNA TGTGCCAGCAGCCCCCGGGTAGCGGGAGGTAGCACAGATACGCAGTATTTT. It specifies CASSPRVAGGSTDTQYF.

As regards this clonotype: Being one base from a much bigger clone, this may be a read error. The CDR3 loop is CVSFDGGRPFLMETQYF. The CDR3 coding sequence is TGTGTCAGCTTTGATGGCGGGAGGCCCTTCCTGATGGAGACCCAGTACTTC. The chain is built from TRBV6-2 or TRBV6-3 and TRBJ2-5, with 8 bases lining up with TRBD2. Germline CDR1 is MNHEY and CDR2 is SVGEGT. The CDR3 is 17 amino acids.

The rearrangement links TRBV6-5 to TRBJ2-7, with unresolved D. Looked up from germline, CDR1 is MNHEY and CDR2 is SVGAGI. The CDR3 runs 14 residues. The V gene lost 4 bases and the J gene lost 4 bases, with 14 bases spanning the gap. The CDR3 is CASSSSSRMYEQYF. The CDR3 DNA sequence: TGTGCCAGCAGTTCCAGTTCAAGGATGTACGAGCAGTACTTC.

V is TRBV5-5 and J is TRBJ2-3; 7 bases are a match to TRBD2. Trimming took 2 bases from V and 0 from J; bases not matched to a gene: 3. This CDR3 is built from 15 residues. The germline CDR1 and CDR2 sequences are SGHKS and YYEKEE (reference sequence). For the CDR3, the DNA is TGTGCCAGCAGCTTCGGGGAGGGAAGCACAGATACGCAGTATTTT. This codes for CASSFGEGSTDTQYF.

V is TRBV4-3 and J is TRBJ1-1; TRBD1 might be the D (5 bases). This CDR3 comprises 14 residues. Germline V gives CDR1 LGHNA, CDR2 YSLEER. Trimming shortened V by 0 bases and J by 6 bases, and 11 bases separated the two germline ends. The CDR3 sequence is CASSQDRGEAEAFF. CDR3 bases: TGCGCCAGCAGCCAAGATAGAGGGGAAGCTGAAGCTTTCTTT.

The rearrangement joins TRBV19 to TRBJ2-1; TRBD2 aligns across 8 bases. V trimming: 4 bases; J trimming: 4 bases; junction bases outside the gene matches: 9. The germline CDR1 and CDR2 sequences are LNHDA and SQIVND (reference sequence). The CDR3 spans 16 residues. CDR3 bases: TGTGCCAGTAGTACCCCTCGCGGGGGGATGTACAATGAGCAGTTCTTC. Encoded protein: CASSTPRGGMYNEQFF.

Worth noting for this clonotype: At one boundary the junction diverges from the germline segment, which might be a read error. The chain has TRBV20-1 and TRBJ2-1; no firm D call. Germline lookup yields CDR1 DFQATT and CDR2 SNEGSKA (reference sequence). The length of the CDR3 is 12 residues. In DNA form, the CDR3 reads TGCAGTGCCAAGGGATTCGACCGTGAGCGGTTCTTC. Its translation: CSAKGFDRERFF.

This clonotype showed up just a few times. V is TRBV6-6 and J is TRBJ1-2; 7 nucleotides agree with TRBD1. The germline V gene encodes CDR1 MNHNY and CDR2 SVGAGI (reference sequence). With V trimmed by 2 bases and J by 6 bases, 6 bases remained unmatched. The CDR3 is made up of 14 amino acids. CDR3 in amino acids: CASSYEGARDGYTF. The CDR3 coding sequence is TGTGCCAGCAGTTACGAGGGGGCGCGCGATGGCTACACCTTC.

This clonotype was counted only a few times. The chain couples TRBV25-1 to TRBJ1-3; D unclear. V lost 0 bases and J lost 9, with 9 bases in between. The CDR3 has 13 residues. Germline assignment: CDR1 MGHDK and CDR2 SYGVNS. The CDR3 DNA reads as TGTGCCAGCAGTGAATATAAGCCGAGCACCATATATTTT. Its translation is CASSEYKPSTIYF.

Details on this clonotype: Its ends do not fully match the called genes, so a read error is possible. V usage is TRBV7-9 and J usage is TRBJ2-3, with D possibly matching TRBD2 (6 bases). The CDR3 sequence is 18 residues long. The V gene's germline CDR1 is SEHNR and CDR2 FQNEAQ (reference sequence). CDR3 coding DNA: TGTGCCGGCAGCCCGACCGGGACTCACCCGATGGGCACAGATACGCAGTATTTT. It specifies CAGSPTGTHPMGTDTQYF. The variable domain in full, with the rest retrieved from reference TRBV7-9 and TRBJ2-3, is DTGVSQNPRHKITKRGQNVTFRCDPISEHNRLYWYRQTLGQGPEFLTYFQNEAQLEKSRLLSDRFSAERPKGSFSTLEIQRTEQGDSAMYLCAGSPTGTHPMGTDTQYFGPGTRLTVL.

This clonotype has only a few counts. This sequence joins TRBV5-1 and TRBJ2-3, with D possibly matching TRBD2 (5 bases). Trimming removed 2 bases from V and 2 bases from J, with 12 bases in between. In germline, CDR1 is SGHRS, CDR2 YFSETQ. The CDR3 consists of 15 residues. The CDR3 sequence is CASSLSTGSTDTQYF. CDR3 bases: TGCGCCAGCAGCTTATCGACGGGGTCCACAGATACGCAGTATTTT.

V gene TRBV20-1 combines with J gene TRBJ1-4; 7 bases agree with TRBD1. The trim removed 6 bases at V and 0 bases at J, leaving 7 bases unmatched. The CDR3 is made up of 15 amino acids. Per the germline V gene, CDR1 is DFQATT and CDR2 is SNEGSKA (reference sequence). CDR3 loop: CSATRGPATNEKLFF. DNA for the CDR3: TGCAGTGCGACAAGGGGGCCAGCAACTAATGAAAAACTGTTTTTT.

V gene TRBV2 combines with J gene TRBJ1-5, with a possible D match to TRBD1 (5 bases). Germline loops: CDR1 SNHLY, CDR2 FYNNEI. V was shortened by 2 bases and J by 7 bases, with 9 bases between the two germline ends. The CDR3 totals 13 residues. DNA of the CDR3: TGTGCCAGCAGTGAAAGGGAGGGGCAGCCCCAGCATTTT. Its protein product is CASSEREGQPQHF.

This clonotype was observed at least ten times. V gene TRBV12-3 or TRBV12-4 combines with J gene TRBJ1-2; 7 bases are shared with TRBD1. After removal of 6 bases from V and 7 bases from J, the junction contained 11 bases not matched to a gene. The CDR3 covers 14 residues. CDR3 amino acids: CASRLKEGARGYTF. In nucleotides, the CDR3 is TGTGCCAGCAGACTAAAAGAGGGGGCGCGTGGCTACACCTTC.

In its sample, this clonotype was seen many times. This chain connects TRBV19 to TRBJ2-3; perhaps TRBD2 as D (5 bases). The CDR3 covers 11 residues. The ends were cut back, 6 bases at V and 10 bases at J, with 11 bases in the middle. CDR1 and CDR2 (germline): LNHDA, SQIVND (reference sequence). In DNA, the CDR3 is TGTGCCAGTAGAACGGGGAAGGCGCAGTATTTT. Translation: CASRTGKAQYF. The full variable domain, in which reference TRBV19 and TRBJ2-3 provide the parts outside the CDR3, is DGGITQSPKYLFRKEGQNVTLSCEQNLNHDAMYWYRQDPGQGLRLIYYSQIVNDFQKGDIAEGYSVSREKKESFPLTVTSAQKNPTAFYLCASRTGKAQYFGPGTRLTVL.

This clonotype has a count of ten or more. This chain links TRBV12-3 or TRBV12-4 with TRBJ1-2; D is undetermined. Trimming left V 5 bases short and J 4 bases short, with 8 bases between. This CDR3 has 12 amino acids. CDR3 sequence (DNA): TGTGCCAGCAGTGGAACATCCTATGGCTACACCTTC. Its translation: CASSGTSYGYTF.

The CDR3 here is CASARLLETQFF. The DNA for the CDR3 is TGTGCTAGTGCCAGGTTACTAGAGACCCAGTTCTTC. V and J are TRBV12-5 and TRBJ2-5, with D possibly TRBD2 on 5 matching bases. The end of the DNA fits TRBJ2-1 better, so the J call may be wrong. This CDR3 has 12 residues. Per the germline V gene, CDR1 is LGHNT and CDR2 is FRNRAP.

Only a few counts were recorded for this clonotype. This chain joins TRBV12-3 or TRBV12-4 and TRBJ1-6, with D uncertain. The CDR3 has 14 residues. V lost 5 bases and J lost 7, with 12 bases in between. The CDR3 DNA follows: TGTGCCAGCAGTGAGAGAGCATGGAATTCACCCCTCCACTTT. Translated, it gives CASSERAWNSPLHF.

This clonotype was detected many times. The chain carries TRBV29-1 and TRBJ2-7; 8 nucleotides line up with TRBD2. CDR1 and CDR2 (germline): SQVTM, ANQGSEA. V lost 4 bases to trimming and J lost 0 bases; unmatched junction nucleotides: 2. This CDR3 is built from 13 residues. The CDR3 reads CSVASGSSYEQYF. The CDR3 DNA reads TGCAGCGTTGCAAGCGGGAGCTCCTACGAGCAGTACTTC.

In nucleotides, the CDR3 is TGTGCCAGCAGCCTCTACACAACAGACTACAATGAGCAGTTCTTC. Its protein product is CASSLYTTDYNEQFF. V usage is TRBV12-3 or TRBV12-4 and J usage is TRBJ2-1; D is unclear. The V end lost 6 bases, the J end lost 3 bases, and 15 bases lay between the germline ends. The CDR3 has 15 residues.

The table lists this clonotype with a few counts. The gene calls are TRBV20-1 and TRBJ2-7, with D possibly TRBD2 on 6 matching bases. The CDR3 is 15 amino acids. The germline V and J ends were trimmed by 0 bases and 0 bases, with 12 bases remaining between them. CDR1 is DFQATT and CDR2 is SNEGSKA in the germline V gene (reference sequence). The CDR3 DNA reads TGCAGTGCTAGAGATGGGCGGGACCCCTCCTACGAGCAGTACTTC. Protein product: CSARDGRDPSYEQYF.